The entry below describes one TCR beta chain. The target antigen is unknown. The data were obtained in a study of long-term antiretroviral therapy in people with HIV. Background on the study: Samples from the earliest time points predate the 2015 immediate-ART recommendation by about a decade.

The assay, immunoSEQ v3.0, was run at survey level. Sequencing used immunoSEQ multiplex PCR; TCRdb keeps in-frame clones, though not all of them. The table shows around 16,000 clones, with around three quarters occurring only once. Germline V gene data show CDR1 as SGHVS and CDR2 as FQNEAQ. The trim removed 7 bases at V and 7 bases at J, leaving 18 bases unmatched. This CDR3 has 16 residues. Study-level findings and limits: With ART, diversity went up but was still lower than in transplant donor controls.

The chain employs TRBV7-8 and TRBJ1-2; 7 nucleotides align to TRBD1. The sequencing used unsorted PBMCs, collected 1.5 years before starting antiretroviral therapy. The sequence derives from a woman aged 45-60 years with HIV. CDR3 loop: CASIPRSPGGSSGYTF. The DNA of the CDR3 is TGTGCCAGCATCCCACGAAGCCCAGGGGGAAGTTCTGGCTACACCTTC.